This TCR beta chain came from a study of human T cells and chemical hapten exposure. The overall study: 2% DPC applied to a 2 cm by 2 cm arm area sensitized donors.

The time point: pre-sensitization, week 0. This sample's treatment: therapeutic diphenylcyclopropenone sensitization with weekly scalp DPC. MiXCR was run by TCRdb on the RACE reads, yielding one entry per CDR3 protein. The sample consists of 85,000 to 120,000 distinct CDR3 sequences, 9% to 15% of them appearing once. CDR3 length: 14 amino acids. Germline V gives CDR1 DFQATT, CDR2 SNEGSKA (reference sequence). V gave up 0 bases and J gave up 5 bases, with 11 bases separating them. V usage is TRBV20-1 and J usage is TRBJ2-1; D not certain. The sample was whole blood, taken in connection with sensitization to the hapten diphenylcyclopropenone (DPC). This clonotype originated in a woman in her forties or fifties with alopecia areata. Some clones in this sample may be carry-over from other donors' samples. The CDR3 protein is CSARDGGRHNEQFF. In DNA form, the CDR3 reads TGCAGTGCTAGAGATGGCGGCAGGCACAATGAGCAGTTCTTC.